This T cell receptor (beta chain) was found in a study of CD8+ T cells in alopecia areata. Study-wide context: Treated patients were given 5 to 10 mg oral tofacitinib twice daily.

This clone was counted a few times. V lost 0 bases to trimming and J lost 1 base, with 6 bases between them. The germline gives CDR1 MNHNY, CDR2 SVGAGI (reference sequence). The CDR3 length is 14 residues. PBMCs provided sorted CD4+ and CD8+ T cells. The sequencing template was cDNA reverse transcribed from extracted RNA. Clones were sequenced by immunoSEQ multiplex PCR, and TCRdb holds only the in-frame ones, with some missing. The sample holds 100,000 to 150,000 clones; approximately 48% are singletons and the top ten take about 19%. This receptor was identified in a human donor with alopecia areata. This chain connects TRBV6-6 to TRBJ1-1; D gene unclear. The input for sequencing was CD8+ T cells sorted from blood, taken at week 0. Written as DNA, the CDR3 is TGTGCCAGCAGTTACTCGAAGGGGAACACTGAAGCTTTCTTT. It translates to CASSYSKGNTEAFF.